A selection of T cell receptor beta chains follows, all from one sample in a study of blood T cell repertoires in COVID-19. Generated by immunoSEQ multiplex PCR, the TCRdb table keeps only in-frame clones and is missing some. The sample carries about 94,000 clones, around 87% recorded once. The sample comprised peripheral blood. Source of these receptors: a human donor with acute or convalescent COVID-19. The donor label of this sample is uncertain. Both conserved end residues are part of each CDR3. The D gene is left open where the match is weak. Size is omitted from some rows. Given values are once, few, many or a class for expanded clones.

d_call	v_call	j_call	clone_size	cdr3_nt	cdr3_aa
.	TRBV28	TRBJ2-1	.	TGTGCCAGCAACTCCGGGACAACAAACCGGGATAATGAGCAGTTCTTC	CASNSGTTNRDNEQFF
.	TRBV29-1	TRBJ1-1	.	TGCAGCGTGGGTGGGACATTGAACACTGAAGCTTTCTTT	CSVGGTLNTEAFF
.	TRBV30	TRBJ2-6	.	TGTGCCTGGAGTGGCCAGATAACTGGGGCCAACGTCCTGACTTTC	CAWSGQITGANVLTF
TRBD1	TRBV6-2/TRBV6-3	TRBJ2-4	.	TGTGCCAGCAGTTCACAGGGGGCCGGAAACATTCAGTACTTC	CASSSQGAGNIQYF
.	TRBV19	TRBJ1-5	few	TGTGCCAGTAGTCCGTTCTATCAGCCCCAGCATTTT	CASSPFYQPQHF
TRBD1	TRBV14	TRBJ1-3	.	TGTGCCAGCAGCCAGGCCGGGACAGTCGGAAACACCATATATTTT	CASSQAGTVGNTIYF
.	TRBV7-2	TRBJ2-1	.	TGTGCCAGCAGCTACCAGGACGGGATTTACAATGAGCAGTTCTTC	CASSYQDGIYNEQFF
TRBD1	TRBV12-3/TRBV12-4	TRBJ2-5	once	TGTGCCAGCAGCCGGGACAGACAAGAGACCCAGTACTTC	CASSRDRQETQYF
TRBD2	TRBV28	TRBJ2-1	.	TGTGCCAGCAGTCCCCTAGCGGGGGCTTACAATGAGCAGTTCTTC	CASSPLAGAYNEQFF
.	TRBV10-1	TRBJ1-6	.	TGCGCCAGCAGGGAAACAGGGAATTCACCCCTCCACTTT	CASRETGNSPLHF
.	TRBV28	TRBJ2-2	.	TGTGCCAGCAGTTTAGGCGGTGTCACCGGGGAGCTGTTTTTT	CASSLGGVTGELFF
.	TRBV5-4	TRBJ2-3	.	TGTGCCAGCAGCTTTCCGGGACTCCACCGCCATTTT	CASSFPGLHRHF
.	TRBV11-2	TRBJ1-1	.	TGTGCCAGCAGCTTAGGAGGGAACACTGAAGCTTTCTTT	CASSLGGNTEAFF
TRBD1	TRBV19	TRBJ2-6	.	TGTGCCAGTATACGGGACAGCTCTGGGGCCAACGTCCTGACTTTC	CASIRDSSGANVLTF
TRBD1	TRBV12-3/TRBV12-4	TRBJ2-7	.	TGTGCCAGCAAGGGGACAGGTGGTTACGAGCAGTACTTC	CASKGTGGYEQYF
.	TRBV7-3	TRBJ2-1	.	TGTGCCAGCAGCTTCCTCGGGGGCTCCTACAATGAGCAGTTCTTC	CASSFLGGSYNEQFF
TRBD1	TRBV4-3	TRBJ2-3	.	TGCGCCAGCAGCCCCACATGGACCCTACCCGGGACAGGGCTCACAGATACGCAGTATTTT	CASSPTWTLPGTGLTDTQYF
TRBD1	TRBV28	TRBJ2-7	once	TGTGCCAGCACGGTCCGGGACAGGGGTGCCTACGAGCAGTACTTC	CASTVRDRGAYEQYF
.	TRBV27	TRBJ1-5	.	TGTGCCAGCAGTACCTTGGGAGCGGGGGGCCCTCAGCCCCAGCATTTT	CASSTLGAGGPQPQHF
TRBD1	TRBV6-5	TRBJ1-2	.	TGTGCCAGCAGTCGGGACAGTTGGTATGGCTACACCTTC	CASSRDSWYGYTF
TRBD1	TRBV28	TRBJ2-4	.	TGTGCCAGCCAAACAGGGGGCAGGGTCAAAAACATTCAGTACTTC	CASQTGGRVKNIQYF
.	TRBV4-2	TRBJ1-1	.	TGTGCCAGCAGCTTGGACCGCGCGGCGGGCACTGAAGCTTTCTTT	CASSLDRAAGTEAFF
.	TRBV7-6	TRBJ1-1	.	TGTGCCAGCAGCCCCTTGCCCGAGAGCACTGAAGCTTTCTTT	CASSPLPESTEAFF
TRBD1	TRBV5-1	TRBJ1-2	.	TGCGCCAGCAGTTCGGACAGGGGCGCCCCGCTAGGCTATGGCTACACCTTC	CASSSDRGAPLGYGYTF
TRBD1	TRBV24-1	TRBJ2-1	.	TGTGCCACCAGTGATCCGACAGGGGACGACACAAATGAGCAGTTCTTC	CATSDPTGDDTNEQFF
TRBD2	TRBV7-2	TRBJ2-1	few	TGTGCCAGCAGAGACACTAGCGGGGGTTACTCCTACAATGAGCAGTTCTTC	CASRDTSGGYSYNEQFF
.	TRBV12-3/TRBV12-4	TRBJ1-4	.	.	CASSFLAEKLFF
.	TRBV6-1	TRBJ2-5	.	TGTGCCAGCAGTGAATATCCTGGAGGGCCAGAGACCCAGTACTTC	CASSEYPGGPETQYF
.	TRBV6-5	TRBJ1-1	few	TGTGCCAGCAGTTACTTGGACACGAGGACTGAAGCTTTCTTT	CASSYLDTRTEAFF
.	TRBV19	TRBJ1-5	.	TGTGCCAGTAGTAGCCGGGACTCAAGGCAGCCCCAGCATTTT	CASSSRDSRQPQHF
TRBD1	TRBV5-5	TRBJ2-3	once	TGTGCCAGCAGCCCGGGGGGACAGGGGTACCCAGATACGCAGTATTTT	CASSPGGQGYPDTQYF
.	TRBV12-5	TRBJ2-3	.	TGTGCTAGTGGTTTGGATTCCAGGGGAAGAGATACGCAGTATTTT	CASGLDSRGRDTQYF
.	TRBV2	TRBJ1-2	once	TGTGCCAGCATGGAAAGGGACCGGGAGGTGTATGGCTACACCTTC	CASMERDREVYGYTF
.	TRBV10-3	TRBJ2-7	.	TGTGCCATCAGTGAGTCGGGGCGGGGCTACGAGCAGTACTTC	CAISESGRGYEQYF
.	TRBV28	TRBJ1-2	.	TGTGCCTTGCAGGGGTCGGGCTATGGCTACACCTTC	CALQGSGYGYTF
.	TRBV24-1	TRBJ2-2	.	TGTGCCACCAGTGCCGCGGGGGCCTATACCGGGGAGCTGTTTTTT	CATSAAGAYTGELFF
.	TRBV5-1	TRBJ1-3	.	TGCGCCAGCAGCTCACAGGGATCAGAATCGAACACCATATATTTT	CASSSQGSESNTIYF
TRBD2	TRBV29-1	TRBJ2-5	.	TGCAGCGTCACCAGCCATAACGGGGGGGCAGGAGAGACCCAGTACTTC	CSVTSHNGGAGETQYF
.	TRBV5-1	TRBJ2-5	.	TGCGCCAGCAGCCCCCCGCGGACAGTCCAAGAGACCCAGTACTTC	CASSPPRTVQETQYF
.	TRBV5-8	TRBJ2-3	.	TGTGCCAGCAGCTTTTCCAGGACAGAATCCGATACGCAGTATTTT	CASSFSRTESDTQYF
TRBD1	TRBV15	TRBJ2-5	once	TGTGCCACCAGCACGGCCGGGACAGGACAAGAGACCCAGTACTTC	CATSTAGTGQETQYF
TRBD1	TRBV18	TRBJ1-2	.	TGTGCCAGCTCACCCAGTCTCGGGACAGGGGGCTTCAACTATGGCTACACCTTC	CASSPSLGTGGFNYGYTF
.	TRBV30	TRBJ1-2	.	TGTGCCTGGACCAGGGAAGGAAGTGGCTACACCTTC	CAWTREGSGYTF
TRBD1	TRBV5-1	TRBJ1-3	few	TGCGCCAGCAGCTTGGGGCAGGGGGCCACGACTGGAAACACCATATATTTT	CASSLGQGATTGNTIYF
.	TRBV28	TRBJ1-2	.	TGTGCCAGCAGTTTAGGTCAGGGCTATGGCTACACCTTC	CASSLGQGYGYTF
TRBD1	TRBV10-2	TRBJ1-2	.	TGCGCCAGCACCGGCCGCTCGTCAGGGGGCCGAGCTAACTATGGCTACACCTTC	CASTGRSSGGRANYGYTF
.	TRBV19	TRBJ1-4	.	TGTGCCAGTAGTATGGCACCCAGGCAGGCTAATGAAAAACTGTTTTTT	CASSMAPRQANEKLFF
.	TRBV5-1	TRBJ1-1	.	TGCGCCAGCAGCTTGGAGACCCCTAAGGGGACTGAAGCTTTCTTT	CASSLETPKGTEAFF
.	TRBV7-3	TRBJ2-7	.	TGTGCCAGCAGCTCAACATCTCAGGGGGGCGAGCAGTACTTC	CASSSTSQGGEQYF
TRBD1	TRBV9	TRBJ2-7	few	TGTGCCAGCAGCGTCGGGACAGGGCCTACCTACGAGCAGTACTTC	CASSVGTGPTYEQYF
.	TRBV11-2	TRBJ2-7	once	TGTGCCAGCAGCCCTAACAGGGTAACCTACGAGCAGTACTTC	CASSPNRVTYEQYF
TRBD1	TRBV19	TRBJ1-5	.	TGTGCCAGTATGGGACAGGGGTCTCATCAGCCCCAGCATTTT	CASMGQGSHQPQHF